The 22 T cell receptor beta chains in this list originate from one sample, sequenced in a study of cytomegalovirus exposure and HLA in healthy donors. With 60 Vbeta and 13 Jbeta primers, the PCR was carried out. Sequencing used immunoSEQ multiplex PCR; TCRdb keeps in-frame clones, though not all of them. The sample gives just over 150,000 clones, 65% to 80% of which show up once; approximately 2% is in the top ten. Sample: PBMCs. Source of these receptors: a female donor in good health and CMV-seronegative.

V gene TRBV5-1 combines with J gene TRBJ2-1, with 9 bases identical to TRBD2. This CDR3 is built from 20 residues. Germline V gene data show CDR1 as SGHRS and CDR2 as YFSETQ. J was trimmed by 2 bases and V by 4 bases; bases with no gene match: 19. CDR3 in amino acids: CASSPAGLRGLASPYNEQFF. In nucleotides, the CDR3 is TGCGCCAGCAGCCCCGCGGGGCTGAGAGGACTAGCGTCCCCCTACAATGAGCAGTTCTTC.

This chain joins TRBV30 and TRBJ1-6, with unresolved D. Germline CDR1 GTSNPN, CDR2 SVGIG (reference sequence). The germline V and J ends were trimmed by 2 bases and 10 bases, with 18 bases remaining between them. This CDR3 is 15 amino acids long. This chain's CDR3 is CAWSFGRRSASPLHF. The CDR3 region has the DNA TGTGCCTGGAGTTTTGGGAGACGGTCGGCGTCACCCCTCCACTTT.

This clone came up once. CDR3 sequence (DNA): TGCAGTGCTGCAAAGATCGCGAAGCAGTACTTC. This encodes CSAAKIAKQYF. The V and J genes are TRBV20-1 and TRBJ2-7; D uncertain. V dropped 5 bases and J dropped 8 bases, with 13 bases sitting between them. Germline V gene data show CDR1 as DFQATT and CDR2 as SNEGSKA (reference sequence). The CDR3 extends over 11 amino acids.

This sequence joins TRBV7-8 and TRBJ2-5; tentatively, D is TRBD1 (6 bases). The germline V gene encodes CDR1 SGHVS and CDR2 FQNEAQ. The CDR3 spans 14 residues. The germline V and J ends were trimmed by 1 base and 2 bases, with 8 bases remaining between them. CDR3 DNA sequence: TGTGCCAGCAGCTTAGGACAGGTACAAGAGACCCAGTACTTC. Protein sequence: CASSLGQVQETQYF. Variable domain in full (rest from reference TRBV7-8 and TRBJ2-5): GAGVSQSPRYKVAKRGQDVALRCDPISGHVSLFWYQQALGQGPEFLTYFQNEAQLDKSGLPSDRFFAERPEGSVSTLKIQRTQQEDSAVYLCASSLGQVQETQYFGPGTRLLVL.

Only a few counts were recorded for this clone. The genes are TRBV27 and TRBJ1-2; 7 bases fit TRBD1. The germline V gene has CDR1 MNHEY and CDR2 SMNVEV (reference sequence). V shed 5 bases and J 0 bases; nucleotides not matched to a gene: 6. The CDR3 sequence is 15 residues long. CDR3 protein: CASSVRQGANYGYTF. DNA of the CDR3: TGTGCCAGCAGTGTCCGACAGGGAGCTAACTATGGCTACACCTTC.

The chain links TRBV6-1 to TRBJ1-5; possibly TRBD1 for D (6 bases). Germline V CDR1 and CDR2: MNHNS, SASEGT. Between the trimmed V and J ends, which lost 8 bases and 4 bases, there was a span of 15 bases. The CDR3 is 14 amino acids. CDR3 nucleotide sequence: TGTGCCAGCGGACAGATTAATACGAATCAGCCCCAGCATTTT. Protein product: CASGQINTNQPQHF.

The chain uses TRBV11-1 and TRBJ2-5, with D perhaps matching TRBD2 (6 bases). V gave up 5 bases and J gave up 2 bases, with 18 bases separating them. This CDR3 is 16 amino acids long. The germline CDR1 and CDR2 sequences are SGHAT and FQDESV (reference sequence). The CDR3 DNA sequence: TGTGCCAGCAGCCCCCCTCTCGCGGGGACGCAAGAGACCCAGTACTTC. This encodes CASSPPLAGTQETQYF.

The CDR3 nucleotides are TGTGCCAGCAGCTTCGGTACAGGGAGCTCCTACGAGCAGTACTTC. It specifies CASSFGTGSSYEQYF. This sequence joins TRBV5-5 and TRBJ2-7; D is perhaps TRBD1 (6 bases). The germline V gene encodes CDR1 SGHKS and CDR2 YYEKEE (reference sequence). V lost 2 bases and J lost 0, with 12 bases in between. This CDR3 region has 15 residues.

The V gene is TRBV5-1, the J gene TRBJ1-2; D may be TRBD1 (5 bases). Trimming took 5 bases from V and 2 from J, leaving 10 bases between them. Germline CDR1 reads SGHRS; CDR2 reads YFSETQ. CDR3 length: 13 amino acids. The DNA of the CDR3 is TGCGCCAGCAGGGAAGGGGCCAACTATGGCTACACCTTC. Protein product: CASREGANYGYTF.

V and J are TRBV30 and TRBJ1-1; D not certain. Trimming cost V 4 bases and J 5 bases, with 17 bases left between them. This CDR3 is 14 amino acids long. Per germline, CDR1 GTSNPN and CDR2 SVGIG (reference sequence). The CDR3 nucleotides are TGTGCCTGGAAGCCCTACGAGGGAGGAACTGAAGCTTTCTTT. Protein sequence: CAWKPYEGGTEAFF.

The V gene is TRBV6-5, the J gene TRBJ1-2; 8 bases line up with TRBD1. There are 11 residues in the CDR3. CDR1 MNHEY and CDR2 SVGAGI come from the germline V gene. Unmatched junction bases numbered 7, after V lost 6 bases and J lost 13 bases. CDR3 coding DNA: TGTGCCAGCAGCCGTGGACAGGGTACCACCTTC. Protein sequence: CASSRGQGTTF.

The genes are TRBV7-2 and TRBJ1-5, with D unclear. The CDR3 spans 14 residues. In germline, CDR1 is SGHTA, CDR2 FQGNSA. V was cut by 0 bases and J by 7 bases, with 10 bases left in between. This chain's CDR3 is CASSLALNTQPQHF. CDR3 nucleotides: TGTGCCAGCAGCTTAGCTCTGAACACGCAGCCCCAGCATTTT.

The CDR3 bases are TGTGCCAGCAGCAGGACTGGGGAAGGGAACACCATATATTTT. Translation: CASSRTGEGNTIYF. The genes are TRBV5-4 and TRBJ1-3, with D hard to call. This CDR3 comprises 14 residues. The V end was cut by 4 bases, the J end by 7 bases, with 15 bases between. Per germline, CDR1 SGHNT and CDR2 YYREEE (reference sequence).

The genes are TRBV5-4 and TRBJ2-3; 12 bases line up with TRBD2. V lost 4 bases to trimming and J lost 4 bases; unmatched junction nucleotides: 10. The length of the CDR3 is 17 residues. Germline assignment: CDR1 SGHNT and CDR2 YYREEE (reference sequence). The CDR3 sequence is CASSLTPSGGGADTQYF. The CDR3 DNA reads TGTGCCAGCAGCCTAACCCCTAGCGGGGGGGGTGCAGATACGCAGTATTTT.

This chain joins TRBV6-1 and TRBJ1-4; TRBD1 matches at 8 bases. This CDR3 comprises 12 residues. CDR1 and CDR2 from the germline V gene are MNHNS and SASEGT. V was clipped by 7 bases and J by 8 bases; unmatched bases: 3. CDR3: CASTPGGEKLFF. The CDR3 region has the DNA TGTGCCAGCACCCCAGGGGGCGAAAAACTGTTTTTT.

The rearrangement links TRBV6-1 to TRBJ1-6; 7 bases align to TRBD1. CDR1 and CDR2 (germline): MNHNS, SASEGT. Trimming cost V 6 bases and J 5 bases; bases outside gene matches: 7. The CDR3 extends over 15 amino acids. CDR3 protein: CASRAQGQNNSPLHF. The DNA for the CDR3 is TGTGCCAGCAGGGCCCAGGGACAGAATAATTCACCCCTCCACTTT.

The table lists this clone with a few counts. The V and J genes are TRBV9 and TRBJ1-2, with D tentatively TRBD1 (6 bases). The CDR3 totals 15 residues. Germline V gene lookup returns CDR1 SGDLS and CDR2 YYNGEE. V gave up 3 bases and J gave up 3 bases, with 15 bases separating them. The CDR3 loop is CASSGWDKPDYGYTF. CDR3 nucleotide sequence: TGTGCCAGCAGCGGATGGGACAAGCCCGACTATGGCTACACCTTC.

V usage is TRBV7-9 and J usage is TRBJ1-5; D possibly corresponds to TRBD1 (5 bases). The CDR3 length is 14 residues. The V gene lost 5 bases and the J gene lost 5 bases, with 13 bases spanning the gap. Germline lookup yields CDR1 SEHNR and CDR2 FQNEAQ (reference sequence). CDR3 region: CASSPLDSYQPQHF. CDR3 DNA sequence: TGTGCCAGCAGCCCGCTCGACAGCTATCAGCCCCAGCATTTT.

The chain has TRBV29-1 and TRBJ1-2, with 11 bases fitting TRBD1. Trimming removed 7 bases from V and 3 bases from J; junction bases left unmatched: 4. Per germline, CDR1 SQVTM and CDR2 ANQGSEA. The CDR3 extends over 13 amino acids. The CDR3 is CSAWTGGHYGYTF. The CDR3 nucleotides read TGCAGCGCCTGGACAGGGGGCCACTATGGCTACACCTTC.

V usage is TRBV6-5 and J usage is TRBJ1-2; D is undetermined. CDR3 length equals 12 residues. Trimming left V 2 bases short and J 4 bases short, with 5 bases between. The germline CDR1 and CDR2 sequences are MNHEY and SVGAGI. The CDR3 coding sequence is TGTGCCAGCAGTTACGGAGCCTATGGCTACACCTTC. Protein product: CASSYGAYGYTF.

J is TRBJ2-1 and V is TRBV11-2; 11 bases fit TRBD2. With 4 bases clipped from V and 8 bases from J, the junction kept 16 bases outside the gene matches. This CDR3 is built from 18 residues. Germline V CDR1 and CDR2: SGHAT, FQNNGV. DNA of the CDR3: TGTGCCAGCAGCTCCATACTAGCGGGAGATAGTAGGAGCGATGAGCAGTTCTTC. It is translated as CASSSILAGDSRSDEQFF.

The chain is built from TRBV15 and TRBJ1-3, with 7 bases identical to TRBD1. The CDR3 consists of 16 residues. The J segment lost 2 bases and the V segment lost 6 bases, leaving 10 bases of the junction unmatched. In germline, CDR1 is LNHNV, CDR2 YYDKDF (reference sequence). The CDR3 sequence: CATSYDGQGAGNTIYF. The CDR3 nucleotides read TGTGCCACCAGTTACGATGGCCAGGGGGCTGGAAACACCATATATTTT.